This is a list of T cell receptor beta chains from one sample in a study of OX40 agonist ivuxolimab in advanced cancers. Sequencing used immunoSEQ multiplex PCR; TCRdb keeps in-frame clones, though not all of them. This sample has approximately 68,000 clones, with 85% to 90% found just once. This sample comprised CD4+ or CD8+ T cells sorted from blood, obtained in a trial of the OX40 agonist ivuxolimab. The receptors shown here come from an adult with an advanced solid tumor such as melanoma, head and neck, liver or kidney cancer. Both conserved end residues are part of each CDR3. The order of the fields is D gene, J gene, V gene, clone size, CDR3 protein, CDR3 DNA. D genes are given only for firm matches. For some rows the clone size is stated as once, few or many, or as a class when expanded; others skip it.

-	TRBJ1-2	TRBV28	-	CASTTDRFYGYTF	TGTGCCAGCACCACCGACAGGTTCTATGGCTACACCTTC
-	TRBJ2-7	TRBV11-2	-	CASSSLQSRGPYEQYF	TGTGCCAGCAGCTCCCTGCAGTCCCGGGGCCCCTACGAGCAGTACTTC
-	TRBJ1-1	TRBV7-3	-	CASSVRRNTEAFF	TGTGCCAGCAGTGTCAGGAGGAACACTGAAGCTTTCTTT
-	TRBJ1-4	TRBV15	-	CATSRDRGGSGEKLFF	TGTGCCACCAGCAGAGATCGCGGGGGATCGGGTGAAAAACTGTTTTTT
-	TRBJ2-3	TRBV5-4	-	CASSLVGQSTDTQYF	TGTGCCAGCAGCTTGGTGGGGCAAAGCACAGATACGCAGTATTTT
-	TRBJ1-1	TRBV29-1	-	CSVIDTPEAFF	TGCAGCGTTATCGACACGCCTGAAGCTTTCTTT
TRBD1	TRBJ2-7	TRBV29-1	-	CSVGQGNTYEQYF	TGCAGCGTGGGACAGGGGAACACCTACGAGCAGTACTTC
TRBD1	TRBJ2-2	TRBV30	-	CAWSGAGTGSVTGELFF	TGTGCCTGGAGTGGCGCCGGGACAGGGTCGGTCACCGGGGAGCTGTTTTTT
TRBD1	TRBJ1-5	TRBV19	once	CASSHPHQGAGNQPQHF	TGTGCCAGTTCTCATCCCCACCAGGGGGCGGGTAATCAGCCCCAGCATTTT
-	TRBJ2-7	TRBV5-1	-	CASSLGYAGYEQYF	TGCGCCAGCAGCTTGGGGTATGCGGGATACGAGCAGTACTTC
-	TRBJ2-7	TRBV18	-	CASSSDGLYEQYF	TGTGCCAGCTCATCGGACGGACTCTACGAGCAGTACTTC
-	TRBJ2-4	TRBV19	few	CASSMAVAKNIQYF	TGTGCCAGTAGTATGGCGGTAGCCAAAAACATTCAGTACTTC
TRBD2	TRBJ2-1	TRBV5-1	-	CASSLAGAGGYNEQFF	TGCGCCAGCAGCTTGGCTGGGGCGGGGGGGTACAATGAGCAGTTCTTC
TRBD1	TRBJ1-5	TRBV30	-	CAWSLGQGGSQPQHF	TGTGCCTGGAGTCTGGGACAGGGGGGTAGTCAGCCCCAGCATTTT
TRBD1	TRBJ2-1	TRBV27	-	CASSFTGVSEQFF	TGTGCCAGCAGTTTCACAGGGGTGAGTGAGCAGTTCTTC
TRBD2	TRBJ2-3	TRBV5-8	-	CASSASGTSGPTDTQYF	TGTGCCAGCAGCGCCTCCGGGACTAGCGGGCCCACAGATACGCAGTATTTT
TRBD2	TRBJ2-2	TRBV11-2	-	CASSILAGAGELFF	TGTGCCAGCAGCATACTAGCGGGAGCCGGGGAGCTGTTTTTT
-	TRBJ2-3	TRBV10-3	-	CAISREGAAGDTQYF	TGTGCCATCAGTCGTGAGGGGGCAGCGGGAGATACGCAGTATTTT
-	TRBJ2-7	TRBV7-8	-	CASSLFSSYEQYF	TGTGCCAGCAGCCTATTTAGCTCCTACGAGCAGTACTTC
TRBD2	TRBJ2-7	TRBV7-6	-	CASSYGDYYEQYF	TGTGCCAGCAGCTACGGGGACTACTACGAGCAGTACTTC
-	TRBJ2-2	TRBV14	-	CASSLGGRRDTGELFF	TGTGCCAGCAGCCTTGGGGGGCGGCGGGACACCGGGGAGCTGTTTTTT
TRBD2	TRBJ2-5	TRBV9	-	CASSVGERASGIPQYF	TGTGCCAGCAGCGTAGGGGAGCGGGCTAGCGGGATTCCCCAGTACTTC
-	TRBJ2-7	TRBV9	-	CASSVGSSYEQYF	TGTGCCAGCAGCGTAGGTAGCAGCTACGAGCAGTACTTC